This TCR beta chain stems from a study of cytomegalovirus exposure and HLA in healthy donors. Background on the study: Unique TCRs numbering some 77 million, obtained from HLA-typed donors, made up an early data release. General observations from the study: Most of the CMV-associated TCR beta chains (in a later analysis) appeared to be HLA-restricted. Both high specificity and high sensitivity reportedly marked the classifier's diagnosis of cytomegalovirus status.

CDR3 length equals 15 residues. Trimming took off 5 bases at V and 3 bases at J, with 17 bases between the two ends. Germline V lookup: CDR1 SGHTA, CDR2 FQGNSA. With regard to this clone: Its target is not known.

The primer mix had 60 Vbeta and 13 Jbeta primers. Produced via immunoSEQ multiplex PCR; TCRdb's table is partial and in-frame only. This repertoire shows some 180,000 clones, approximately 80% found once; its top ten account for about 3%. The sequenced sample consisted of PBMCs. This chain uses TRBV7-2 with TRBJ2-7; a weak D match, TRBD2 (5 bases). The TCR sequence derives from a female donor in good health and CMV-seronegative. The CDR3: CASSLDGLVRYEQYF. The CDR3 region has the DNA TGTGCCAGCAGCCTAGATGGACTGGTACGCTACGAGCAGTACTTC. The variable domain in full, with the rest retrieved from reference TRBV7-2 and TRBJ2-7, is GAGVSQSPSNKVTEKGKDVELRCDPISGHTALYWYRQSLGQGLEFLIYFQGNSAPDKSGLPSDRFSAERTGGSVSTLTIQRTQQEDSAVYLCASSLDGLVRYEQYFGPGTRLTVT.